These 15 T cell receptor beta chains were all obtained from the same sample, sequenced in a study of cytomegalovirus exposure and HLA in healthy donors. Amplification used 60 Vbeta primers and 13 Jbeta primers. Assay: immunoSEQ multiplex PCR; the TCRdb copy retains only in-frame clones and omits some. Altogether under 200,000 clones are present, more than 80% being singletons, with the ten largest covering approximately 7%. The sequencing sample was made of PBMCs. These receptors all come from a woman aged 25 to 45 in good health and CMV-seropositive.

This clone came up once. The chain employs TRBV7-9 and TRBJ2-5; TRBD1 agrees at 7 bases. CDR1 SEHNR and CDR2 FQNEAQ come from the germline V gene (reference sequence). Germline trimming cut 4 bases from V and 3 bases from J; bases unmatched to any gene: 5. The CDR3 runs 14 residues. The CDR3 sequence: CASSWGDREETQYF. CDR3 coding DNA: TGTGCCAGCAGCTGGGGAGACAGGGAAGAGACCCAGTACTTC.

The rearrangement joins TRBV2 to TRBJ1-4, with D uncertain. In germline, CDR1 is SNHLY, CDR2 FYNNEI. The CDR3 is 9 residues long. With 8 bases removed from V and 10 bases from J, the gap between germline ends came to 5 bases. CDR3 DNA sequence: TGTGCCAGCGGGCCAAAACTGTTTTTT. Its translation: CASGPKLFF.

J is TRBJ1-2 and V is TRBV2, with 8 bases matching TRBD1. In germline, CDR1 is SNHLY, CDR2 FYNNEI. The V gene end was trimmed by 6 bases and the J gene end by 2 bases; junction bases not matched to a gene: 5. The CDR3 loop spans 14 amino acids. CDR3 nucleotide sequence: TGTGCCAGCAGACTGACAGGGGACAACTATGGCTACACCTTC. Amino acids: CASRLTGDNYGYTF.

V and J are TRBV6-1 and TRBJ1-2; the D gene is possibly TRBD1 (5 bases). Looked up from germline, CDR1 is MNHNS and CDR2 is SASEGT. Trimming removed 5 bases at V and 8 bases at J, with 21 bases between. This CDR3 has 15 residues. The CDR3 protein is CASSPFGGTNSGYTF. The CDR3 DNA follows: TGTGCCAGCAGTCCTTTCGGGGGGACGAATTCCGGCTACACCTTC.

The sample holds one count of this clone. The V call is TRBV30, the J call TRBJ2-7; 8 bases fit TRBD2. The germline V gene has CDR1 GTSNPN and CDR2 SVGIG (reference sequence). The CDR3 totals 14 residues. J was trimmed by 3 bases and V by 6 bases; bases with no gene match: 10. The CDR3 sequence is CACLRSGGLYEQYF. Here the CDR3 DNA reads TGTGCCTGCCTGAGAAGCGGGGGTCTCTACGAGCAGTACTTC.

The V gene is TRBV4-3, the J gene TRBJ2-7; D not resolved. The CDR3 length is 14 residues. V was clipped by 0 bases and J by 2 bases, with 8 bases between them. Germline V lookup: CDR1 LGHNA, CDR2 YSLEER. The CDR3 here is CASSQDISPYEQYF. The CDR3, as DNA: TGCGCCAGCAGCCAAGACATTAGCCCCTACGAGCAGTACTTC.

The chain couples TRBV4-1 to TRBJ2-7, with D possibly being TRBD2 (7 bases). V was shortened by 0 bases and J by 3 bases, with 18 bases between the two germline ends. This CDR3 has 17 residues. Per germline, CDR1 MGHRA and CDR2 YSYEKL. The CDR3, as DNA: TGCGCCAGCAGCCAAGATCCGATGCGGGGGCTGAACTACGAGCAGTACTTC. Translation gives CASSQDPMRGLNYEQYF.

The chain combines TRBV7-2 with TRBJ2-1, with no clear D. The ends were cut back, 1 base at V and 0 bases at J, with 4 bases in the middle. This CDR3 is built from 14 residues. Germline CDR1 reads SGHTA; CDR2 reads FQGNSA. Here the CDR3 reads CASSLVVSYNEQFF. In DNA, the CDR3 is TGTGCCAGCAGCTTAGTCGTCTCCTACAATGAGCAGTTCTTC. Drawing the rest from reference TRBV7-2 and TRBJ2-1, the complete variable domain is GAGVSQSPSNKVTEKGKDVELRCDPISGHTALYWYRQSLGQGLEFLIYFQGNSAPDKSGLPSDRFSAERTGGSVSTLTIQRTQQEDSAVYLCASSLVVSYNEQFFGPGTRLTVL.

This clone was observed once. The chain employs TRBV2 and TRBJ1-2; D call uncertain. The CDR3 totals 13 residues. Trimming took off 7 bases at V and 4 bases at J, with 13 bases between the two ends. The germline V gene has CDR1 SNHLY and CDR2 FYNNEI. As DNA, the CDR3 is TGTGCCAGCATAAAGGAGACGCGCTATGGCTACACCTTC. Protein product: CASIKETRYGYTF.

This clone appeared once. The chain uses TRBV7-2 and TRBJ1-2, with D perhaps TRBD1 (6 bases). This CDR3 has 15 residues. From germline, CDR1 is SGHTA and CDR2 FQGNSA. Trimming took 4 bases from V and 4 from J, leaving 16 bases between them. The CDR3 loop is CASSSRQVLSYGYTF. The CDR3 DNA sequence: TGTGCCAGCAGCTCCAGACAGGTTCTTTCCTATGGCTACACCTTC.

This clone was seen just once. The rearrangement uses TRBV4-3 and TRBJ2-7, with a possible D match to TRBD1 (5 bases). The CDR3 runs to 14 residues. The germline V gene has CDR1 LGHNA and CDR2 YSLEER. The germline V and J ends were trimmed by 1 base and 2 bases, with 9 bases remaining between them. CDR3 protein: CASSQGRATYEQYF. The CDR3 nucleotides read TGCGCCAGCAGCCAAGGCAGGGCCACCTACGAGCAGTACTTC.

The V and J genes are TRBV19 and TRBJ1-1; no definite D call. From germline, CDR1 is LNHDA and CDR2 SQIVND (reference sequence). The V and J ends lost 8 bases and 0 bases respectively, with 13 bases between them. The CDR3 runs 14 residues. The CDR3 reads CASGKTQMNTEAFF. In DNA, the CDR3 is TGTGCCAGTGGTAAGACACAAATGAACACTGAAGCTTTCTTT.

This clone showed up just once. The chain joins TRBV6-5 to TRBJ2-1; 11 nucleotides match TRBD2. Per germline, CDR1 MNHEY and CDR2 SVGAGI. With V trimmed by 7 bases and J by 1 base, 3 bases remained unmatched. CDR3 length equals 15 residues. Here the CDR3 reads CASNLAGGSYNEQFF. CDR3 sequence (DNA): TGTGCCAGCAATTTAGCGGGGGGGTCCTACAATGAGCAGTTCTTC.

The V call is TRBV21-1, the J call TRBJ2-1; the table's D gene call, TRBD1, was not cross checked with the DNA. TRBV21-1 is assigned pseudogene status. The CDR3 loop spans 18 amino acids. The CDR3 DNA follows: TGTGCCAGCAGCAAAGCCTCCCACGAGGGACAGGGCGACAATGAGCAGTTCTTC. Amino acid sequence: CASSKASHEGQGDNEQFF.

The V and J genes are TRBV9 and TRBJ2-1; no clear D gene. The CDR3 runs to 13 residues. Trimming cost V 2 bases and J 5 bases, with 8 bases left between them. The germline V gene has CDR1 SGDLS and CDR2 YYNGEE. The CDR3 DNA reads TGTGCCAGCAGCGTCTTCTCTGACAATGAGCAGTTCTTC. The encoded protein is CASSVFSDNEQFF.